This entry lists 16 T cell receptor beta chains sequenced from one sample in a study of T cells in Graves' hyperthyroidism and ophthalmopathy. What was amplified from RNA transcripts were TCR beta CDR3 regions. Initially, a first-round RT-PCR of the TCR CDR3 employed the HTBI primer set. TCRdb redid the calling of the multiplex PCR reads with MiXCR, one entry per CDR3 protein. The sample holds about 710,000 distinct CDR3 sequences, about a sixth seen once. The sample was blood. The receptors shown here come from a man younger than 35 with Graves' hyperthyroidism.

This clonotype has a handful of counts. The CDR3: CSARQAGRGYTF. The CDR3 nucleotides read TGCAGCGCAAGACAAGCCGGGCGGGGCTACACCTTC. The J gene is TRBJ1-2, the V gene TRBV29-1; D is ambiguous. Deletions cut 7 bases from V and 8 bases from J, with 17 bases between. Germline CDR1 SQVTM, CDR2 ANQGSEA. The CDR3 runs 12 residues.

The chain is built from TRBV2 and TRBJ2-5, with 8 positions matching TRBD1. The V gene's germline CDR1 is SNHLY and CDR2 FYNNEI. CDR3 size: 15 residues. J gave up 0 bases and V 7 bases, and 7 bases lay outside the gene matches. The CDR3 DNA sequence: TGTGCCAGCATCCCGGACAGGGCGTACCAAGAGACCCAGTACTTC. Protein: CASIPDRAYQETQYF.

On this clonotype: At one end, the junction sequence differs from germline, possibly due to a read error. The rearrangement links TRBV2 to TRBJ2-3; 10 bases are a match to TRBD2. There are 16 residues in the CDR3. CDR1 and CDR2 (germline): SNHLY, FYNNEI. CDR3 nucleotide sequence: TGTGTCAGCAGTATGATCCTAGCGGGAGAGACAGATTCGCAGTATTTT. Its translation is CVSSMILAGETDSQYF.

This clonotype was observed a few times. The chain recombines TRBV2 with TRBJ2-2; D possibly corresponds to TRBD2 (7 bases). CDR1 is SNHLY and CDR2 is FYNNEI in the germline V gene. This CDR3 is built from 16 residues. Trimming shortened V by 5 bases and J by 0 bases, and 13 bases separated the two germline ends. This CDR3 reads CASSWGGGANTGELFF. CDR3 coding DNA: TGTGCCAGCAGTTGGGGCGGGGGCGCGAACACCGGGGAGCTGTTTTTT.

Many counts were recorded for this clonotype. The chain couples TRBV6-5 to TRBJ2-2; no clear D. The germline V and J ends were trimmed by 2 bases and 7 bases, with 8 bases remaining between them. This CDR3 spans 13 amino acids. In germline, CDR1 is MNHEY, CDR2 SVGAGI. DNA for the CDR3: TGTGCCAGCAGTTACGTGGGGAACGGGGAGCTGTTTTTT. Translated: CASSYVGNGELFF.

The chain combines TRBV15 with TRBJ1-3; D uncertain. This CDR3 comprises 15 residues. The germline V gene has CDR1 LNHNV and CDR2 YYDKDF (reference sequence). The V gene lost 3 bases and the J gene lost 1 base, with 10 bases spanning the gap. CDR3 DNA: TGTGCCACCAGCAGGGGAATGACGTCTGGAAACACCATATATTTT. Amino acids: CATSRGMTSGNTIYF.

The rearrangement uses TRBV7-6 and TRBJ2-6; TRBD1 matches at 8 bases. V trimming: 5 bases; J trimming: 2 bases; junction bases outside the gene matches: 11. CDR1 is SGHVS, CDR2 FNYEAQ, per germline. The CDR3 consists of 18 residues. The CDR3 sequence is CASSNPTLQGAGANVLTF. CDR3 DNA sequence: TGTGCCAGCAGCAACCCCACGCTACAGGGGGCTGGGGCCAACGTCCTGACTTTC.

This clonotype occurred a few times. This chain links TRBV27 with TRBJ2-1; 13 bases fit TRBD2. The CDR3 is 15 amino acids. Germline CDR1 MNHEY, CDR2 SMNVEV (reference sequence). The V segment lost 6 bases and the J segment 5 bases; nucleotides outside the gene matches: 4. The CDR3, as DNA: TGTGCCAGCAGCACTGGGACTAGCGGGGACAATGAGCAGTTCTTC. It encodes CASSTGTSGDNEQFF.

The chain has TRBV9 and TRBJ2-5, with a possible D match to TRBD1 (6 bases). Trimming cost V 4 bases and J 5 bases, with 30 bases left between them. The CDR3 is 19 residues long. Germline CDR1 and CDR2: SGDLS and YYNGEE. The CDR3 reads CASSRRSSDSGARGETQYF. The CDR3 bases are TGTGCCAGCAGCCGTCGTTCCTCCGACTCAGGGGCCCGGGGTGAGACCCAGTACTTC.

For the CDR3, the DNA is TGTGCCATCAGTGATGGACGCCCTAACTATGGCTACACCTTC. It translates to CAISDGRPNYGYTF. The chain carries TRBV10-3 and TRBJ1-2; D call uncertain. The V and J ends lost 3 bases and 0 bases respectively, with 8 bases between them. Germline V gene lookup returns CDR1 ENHRY and CDR2 SYGVKD. CDR3 length: 14 residues.

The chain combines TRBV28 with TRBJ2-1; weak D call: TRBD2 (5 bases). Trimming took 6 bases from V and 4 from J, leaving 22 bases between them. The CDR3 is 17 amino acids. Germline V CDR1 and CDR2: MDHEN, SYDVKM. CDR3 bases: TGTGCCAGCAGACGAGGGAGAGCAAGGACCGCTTACAATGAGCAGTTCTTC. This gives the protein CASRRGRARTAYNEQFF.

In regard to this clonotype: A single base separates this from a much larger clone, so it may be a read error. CDR3 residues: CASPPTGAETQYF. The CDR3 DNA is TGTGCCAGCCCACCAACAGGGGCGGAGACCCAGTACTTC. V is TRBV18 and J is TRBJ2-5; 7 bases map to TRBD1. From germline, CDR1 is KGHSH and CDR2 LQKENI. There are 13 residues in the CDR3. The full variable domain, in which reference TRBV18 and TRBJ2-5 provide the parts outside the CDR3, is NAGVMQNPRHLVRRRGQEARLRCSPMKGHSHVYWYRQLPEEGLKFMVYLQKENIIDESGMPKERFSAEFPKEGPSILRIQQVVRGDSAAYFCASPPTGAETQYFGPGTRLLVL.

Written as DNA, the CDR3 is TGTGCCAGTAGCAATCGGGACACACGATCCTACGAGCAGTACTTC. Encoded protein: CASSNRDTRSYEQYF. The chain recombines TRBV19 with TRBJ2-7; the D gene is possibly TRBD1 (6 bases). This CDR3 has 15 residues. Germline values: CDR1 LNHDA, CDR2 SQIVND (reference sequence). V shed 6 bases and J shed 1 base, with 16 bases lying between them.

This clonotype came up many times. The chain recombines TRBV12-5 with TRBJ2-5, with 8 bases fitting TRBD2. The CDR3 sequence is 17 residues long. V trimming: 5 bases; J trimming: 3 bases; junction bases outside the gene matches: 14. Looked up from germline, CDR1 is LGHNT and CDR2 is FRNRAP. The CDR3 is CASGLTRSTGREETQYF. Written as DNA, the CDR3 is TGTGCTAGTGGTCTCACCCGCTCTACCGGGAGGGAAGAGACCCAGTACTTC.

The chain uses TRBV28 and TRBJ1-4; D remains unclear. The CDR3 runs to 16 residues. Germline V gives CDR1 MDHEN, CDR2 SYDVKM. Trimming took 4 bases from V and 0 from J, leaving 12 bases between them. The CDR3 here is CASSYVPVPTNEKLFF. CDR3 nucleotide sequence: TGTGCCAGCAGTTACGTGCCGGTACCAACTAATGAAAAACTGTTTTTT.

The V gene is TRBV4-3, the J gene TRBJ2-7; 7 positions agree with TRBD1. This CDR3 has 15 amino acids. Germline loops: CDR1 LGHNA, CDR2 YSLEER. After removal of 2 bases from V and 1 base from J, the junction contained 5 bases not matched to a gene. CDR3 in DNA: TGCGCCAGCAGCCAAAGGACAGGCAAATCCTACGAGCAGTACTTC. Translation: CASSQRTGKSYEQYF.